Listed here are 8 T cell receptor beta chains from one sample, sequenced in a study of siplizumab effects on memory and regulatory T cells. Using immunoSEQ multiplex PCR, the repertoire was profiled, and TCRdb retains in-frame clones only, with some absent. The repertoire has 37,000 or so clones, roughly nine tenths of them found once; the top ten carry 0.25%. The sample comprised naive CD4+ T cells sorted from blood. Every receptor here comes from a human donor in good health.

The chain is built from TRBV5-1 and TRBJ1-6; weak D call: TRBD1 (5 bases). Trimming removed 0 bases from V and 6 bases from J, with 13 bases in between. Germline CDR1 SGHRS, CDR2 YFSETQ. The CDR3 has 16 amino acids. DNA for the CDR3: TGCGCCAGCAGCTTGGCCCCAGGGCGGCGTAATTCACCCCTCCACTTT. This sequence encodes CASSLAPGRRNSPLHF.

The chain carries TRBV18 and TRBJ2-1, with TRBD1 matching 11 bases. The CDR3 contains 17 residues. From germline, CDR1 is KGHSH and CDR2 LQKENI. The ends lost 4 bases at V and 6 bases at J; junction bases unmatched: 11. CDR3 in DNA: TGTGCCAGCTCACACAACACCGGGACAGGGGGATCCAATGAGCAGTTCTTC. Its protein product is CASSHNTGTGGSNEQFF.

The chain carries TRBV6-4 and TRBJ1-2; no definite D call. Germline loops: CDR1 MRHNA, CDR2 SNTAGT. The CDR3 is made up of 12 amino acids. The V and J ends lost 5 bases and 5 bases respectively, with 9 bases between them. CDR3 loop: CASSPGEYGYTF. CDR3 DNA: TGTGCCAGCAGTCCCGGGGAATATGGCTACACCTTC.

This sequence joins TRBV6-1 and TRBJ1-2, with TRBD1 matching 7 bases. Per the germline V gene, CDR1 is MNHNS and CDR2 is SASEGT. There are 14 residues in the CDR3. V dropped 7 bases and J dropped 2; count of bases not matched to a gene: 7. The CDR3 region is CASITGEINYGYTF. For the CDR3, the DNA is TGTGCCAGCATTACAGGGGAGATAAACTATGGCTACACCTTC.

The chain combines TRBV13 with TRBJ1-1; 8 bases map to TRBD1. The germline V gene has CDR1 PRHDT and CDR2 FYEKMQ (reference sequence). With V trimmed by 5 bases and J by 1 base, 9 bases remained unmatched. CDR3 length: 16 residues. The DNA of the CDR3 is TGTGCCAGCAGCAATCAGGGGGCGGTCTGGAACACTGAAGCTTTCTTT. It translates to CASSNQGAVWNTEAFF. Looking up the rest from reference TRBV13 and TRBJ1-1 gives the full variable domain: AAGVIQSPRHLIKEKRETATLKCYPIPRHDTVYWYQQGPGQDPQFLISFYEKMQSDKGSIPDRFSAQQFSDYHSELNMSSLELGDSALYFCASSNQGAVWNTEAFFGQGTRLTVV.

The V call is TRBV5-1, the J call TRBJ1-1; D gene ambiguous. Germline-derived CDR1 and CDR2 are SGHRS and YFSETQ. CDR3 size: 14 residues. Deletions cut 2 bases from V and 1 base from J, with 9 bases between. CDR3: CASSFPDWNTEAFF. For the CDR3, the DNA is TGCGCCAGCAGCTTTCCCGACTGGAACACTGAAGCTTTCTTT.

CDR3: CASSVGSSYNEQFF. The CDR3 coding sequence is TGTGCCAGTAGTGTAGGTAGTTCCTACAATGAGCAGTTCTTC. V is TRBV19 and J is TRBJ2-1; D unresolved. This CDR3 contains 14 residues. Germline CDR1 LNHDA, CDR2 SQIVND (reference sequence). V lost 5 bases and J lost 1, with 9 bases in between.

This clone was counted between two and nine times. The chain couples TRBV19 to TRBJ1-2, with 7 bases identical to TRBD1. Germline lookup yields CDR1 LNHDA and CDR2 SQIVND (reference sequence). V dropped 8 bases and J dropped 5; count of bases not matched to a gene: 8. CDR3 length: 13 amino acids. The CDR3 reads CASSGQELYGYTF. CDR3 bases: TGTGCCAGTTCAGGACAGGAACTATATGGCTACACCTTC.